This TCR beta chain is from a study of blood T cell repertoires in COVID-19. Background on the study: Acute-phase and convalescent COVID-19 samples originated in the United States, Italy and Spain. The cDNA or gDNA used as material had been derived from T cells, B-cell-depleted T cells, or PBMCs.

Germline CDR1 reads GTSNPN; CDR2 reads SVGIG (reference sequence). The CDR3 loop spans 15 amino acids. V shed 0 bases and J shed 1 base, with 13 bases lying between them. Original processing notes: Estimation of nucleated cell counts relied on the amplification of reference gene primers. Using immunoSEQ multiplex PCR, the repertoire was profiled, and TCRdb retains in-frame clones only, with some absent. Clonal size and the V and J genes are those of that table, whereas D and trimming came from the DNA. Of about 53,000 clones in the sample, roughly 88% are singletons; the top ten hold about 2.5%. The receptor was derived from a man older than 75 with acute or convalescent COVID-19. This chain uses TRBV30 with TRBJ2-7, with a possible D match to TRBD1 (5 bases). Sequenced sample: peripheral blood. The CDR3 loop is CAWSVGALISYEQYF. The DNA for the CDR3 is TGTGCCTGGAGTGTAGGGGCTTTAATTTCCTACGAGCAGTACTTC.